The 13 T cell receptor beta chains below were found in one sample sequenced in a study of circulating CD8 cells and anti-PD-1 response in melanoma. Four subsets defined by PD-1 and/or TIGIT were sorted from live CD3+CD8+TCRalphabeta+ cells. TCR libraries were prepared from around 15 ng of total RNA with the QIAseq Immune Repertoire TCR panel. Via MiXCR, TCRdb re-called the reads, giving one row per CDR3 protein. The sample has some 300 distinct CDR3 sequences, almost 8.5% seen once; the top ten hold around two fifths. The material sequenced was CD8+ T cells from PBMCs, taken at baseline or after one month of anti-PD-1 therapy (not recorded which). Receptors were obtained from a human donor with melanoma.

By its share, this clonotype is large. The DNA of the CDR3 is TGTGCCAGCAGTTCCGGACAGGGAAGGTTAATACCCCCTTACAATGAGCAGTTCTTC. Protein product: CASSSGQGRLIPPYNEQFF. J is TRBJ2-1 and V is TRBV2; 8 nucleotides line up with TRBD1. Trimming removed 5 bases from V and 4 bases from J; junction bases left unmatched: 19. The germline V gene encodes CDR1 SNHLY and CDR2 FYNNEI. The CDR3 consists of 19 residues.

In its sample, this clonotype ranks as medium-sized. This chain links TRBV6-1 with TRBJ2-7, with D possibly called TRBD1 or TRBD2 (5 bases each). In germline, CDR1 is MNHNS, CDR2 SASEGT. V lost 5 bases and J 0 bases, leaving 14 bases between the germline ends. This CDR3 comprises 15 residues. The CDR3 DNA sequence: TGTGCCAGCAGTATCCGGGACGCTGGCTCCTACGAGCAGTACTTC. Translation gives CASSIRDAGSYEQYF.

The rearrangement uses TRBV2 and TRBJ2-3; 11 nucleotides match TRBD2. This CDR3 has 19 residues. The V segment lost 0 bases and the J segment 2 bases; nucleotides outside the gene matches: 10. Looked up from germline, CDR1 is SNHLY and CDR2 is FYNNEI. In nucleotides, the CDR3 is TGTGCCAGCAGTGAAGCTCAAGCTAGCGGGGGGCTCCACACAGATACGCAGTATTTT. Residues: CASSEAQASGGLHTDTQYF.

This clonotype is large within its sample. This chain links TRBV28 with TRBJ2-5; D might be TRBD1 (6 bases). V was shortened by 5 bases and J by 1 base, with 11 bases between the two germline ends. The CDR3 length is 14 residues. Germline CDR1 and CDR2: MDHEN and SYDVKM. The CDR3 protein is CASSLRQVQETQYF. CDR3 bases: TGTGCCAGCAGTCTCCGACAGGTCCAAGAGACCCAGTACTTC.

In its sample, this clonotype is large. The genes are TRBV5-5 and TRBJ2-2; no clear D. Between the trimmed V and J ends, which lost 0 bases and 2 bases, there was a span of 8 bases. The CDR3 totals 15 residues. Germline assignment: CDR1 SGHKS and CDR2 YYEKEE (reference sequence). The CDR3 DNA reads TGTGCCAGCAGCTTGGGCCGAACTAACACCGGGGAGCTGTTTTTT. It yields the protein CASSLGRTNTGELFF.

This clonotype has only a few counts. A much larger clone is a single base away; this may be a read error. The rearrangement links TRBV14 to TRBJ2-5; tentative D call: TRBD2 (5 bases). This CDR3 region has 15 residues. CDR1 and CDR2 (germline): SGHDN, FVKESK. The germline V and J ends were trimmed by 1 base and 5 bases, with 14 bases remaining between them. For the CDR3, the DNA is TGTGCCAGCAGCCAAGGGCTAGCTCTTTGGGAGACCCAGTACTTC. Protein product: CASSQGLALWETQYF. Based on the CDR3 plus reference TRBV14 and TRBJ2-5, the full variable domain is EAGVTQFPSHSVIEKGQTVTLRCDPISGHDNLYWYRRVMGKEIKFLLHFVKESKQDESGMPNNRFLAERTGGTYSTLKVQPAELEDSGVYFCASSQGLALWETQYFGPGTRLLVL.

A remark on this clonotype: A read error is likely here: a far larger clone is one base away. The chain links TRBV28 to TRBJ2-7; 9 bases are shared with TRBD2. The CDR3 contains 13 residues. Trimming removed 4 bases from V and 11 bases from J; junction bases left unmatched: 9. Germline V lookup: CDR1 MDHEN, CDR2 SYDVKM. CDR3 bases: TGTGCCAGCAGTTCCGGGACTAGCAGATCGGAGTACTTC. Protein: CASSSGTSRSEYF.

This clonotype is categorized as large. The chain has TRBV20-1 and TRBJ2-1; 9 bases fit TRBD2. The V gene end was trimmed by 0 bases and the J gene end by 4 bases; junction bases not matched to a gene: 4. Germline V gene lookup returns CDR1 DFQATT and CDR2 SNEGSKA (reference sequence). The CDR3 is 15 residues long. For the CDR3, the DNA is TGCAGTGCTAGAGAGACTAGCGGATCTTACAATGAGCAGTTCTTC. This translates into CSARETSGSYNEQFF.

This clonotype is classed as medium-sized. The rearrangement uses TRBV29-1 and TRBJ2-1; D tentatively fits TRBD1 or TRBD2 (5 bases each). This CDR3 has 12 amino acids. Germline CDR1 reads SQVTM; CDR2 reads ANQGSEA. Between the trimmed V and J ends, which lost 0 bases and 6 bases, there was a span of 6 bases. CDR3 DNA sequence: TGCAGCGTTGAAGATGGGACCAATGAGCAGTTCTTC. It encodes CSVEDGTNEQFF.

By share of the sample, this clonotype is large. The J gene is TRBJ2-2, the V gene TRBV24-1, with D maybe TRBD1 (6 bases). This CDR3 region has 15 residues. CDR1 and CDR2 from the germline V gene are KGHDR and SFDVKD. V dropped 3 bases and J dropped 8 bases, with 15 bases sitting between them. This CDR3 is CATSDLDRSKGELFF. As DNA, the CDR3 is TGTGCCACCAGTGATCTTGACAGGTCGAAAGGGGAGCTGTTTTTT.

This clonotype is labeled as large. The chain links TRBV27 to TRBJ2-7; D remains ambiguous. Trimming cost V 6 bases and J 3 bases, with 15 bases left between them. The CDR3 length is 14 residues. Per the germline V gene, CDR1 is MNHEY and CDR2 is SMNVEV (reference sequence). The DNA of the CDR3 is TGTGCCAGCAGCTACGGATTCCCCGGCTACGAGCAGTACTTC. The encoded protein is CASSYGFPGYEQYF.

By sample share, this clonotype is large. This chain's CDR3 is CASSQLAGQYF. The CDR3 DNA reads as TGTGCCAGCAGTCAACTAGCGGGGCAATACTTC. The chain uses TRBV2 and TRBJ2-5; 10 positions match TRBD2. There are 11 residues in the CDR3. Germline lookup yields CDR1 SNHLY and CDR2 FYNNEI. V trimming: 5 bases; J trimming: 14 bases; junction bases outside the gene matches: 5.

In its sample, this clonotype ranks as hyperexpanded. The V and J genes are TRBV28 and TRBJ1-5; 11 bases are a match to TRBD1. This CDR3 region has 16 residues. Looked up from germline, CDR1 is MDHEN and CDR2 is SYDVKM. The V and J ends lost 5 bases and 6 bases, in that order; junction bases with no gene match: 9. The CDR3 here is CASSLPDRGLSQPQHF. The DNA for the CDR3 is TGTGCCAGCAGTCTCCCGGACAGGGGGCTAAGTCAGCCCCAGCATTTT.